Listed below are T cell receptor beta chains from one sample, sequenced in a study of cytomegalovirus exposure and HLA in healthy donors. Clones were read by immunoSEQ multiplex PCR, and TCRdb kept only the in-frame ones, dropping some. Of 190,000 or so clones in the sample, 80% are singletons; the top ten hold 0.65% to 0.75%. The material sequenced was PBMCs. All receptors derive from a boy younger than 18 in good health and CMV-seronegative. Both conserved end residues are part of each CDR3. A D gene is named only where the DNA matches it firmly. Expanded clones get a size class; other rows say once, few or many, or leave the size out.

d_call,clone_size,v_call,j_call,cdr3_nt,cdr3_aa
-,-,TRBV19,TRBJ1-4,TGTGCCACCAAACTGATTACAGCAACTAATGAAAAACTGTTTTTT,CATKLITATNEKLFF
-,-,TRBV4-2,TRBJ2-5,TGTGCCAGCAGCGCCCTGAACGAGGCCCAGTACTTC,CASSALNEAQYF
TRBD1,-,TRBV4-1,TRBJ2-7,TGCGCCAGCAGCCAGGGAAGGGGGCGCGAGCAGTACTTC,CASSQGRGREQYF
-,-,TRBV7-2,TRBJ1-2,TGTGCCAGCAGCCCGCGCGGGCAGGCTAACTATGGCTACACCTTC,CASSPRGQANYGYTF
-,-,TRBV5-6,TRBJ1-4,TGTGCCAGCAGCTCCCGGGGATTAAATGAAAAACTGTTTTTT,CASSSRGLNEKLFF
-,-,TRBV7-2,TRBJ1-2,TGTGCCAGCAGCAAACAGGCTAACTATGGCTACACCTTC,CASSKQANYGYTF
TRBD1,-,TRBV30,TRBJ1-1,TGTGCCTGGCGGAACAGGGGTAGGAGCACTGAAGCTTTCTTT,CAWRNRGRSTEAFF
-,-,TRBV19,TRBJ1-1,TGTGCCAGTAGTATCGGGAGTGCAGGCCCTATGAACACTGAAGCTTTCTTT,CASSIGSAGPMNTEAFF
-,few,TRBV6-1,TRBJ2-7,TGTGCCAGCCGGGGAATTCCCTACGAGCAGTACTTC,CASRGIPYEQYF
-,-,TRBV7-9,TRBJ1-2,TGTGCCAGCAGCTCAGGGGTCTATGGCTACACCTTC,CASSSGVYGYTF
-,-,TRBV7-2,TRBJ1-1,TGTGCCAGCAGCTTCTCTTACAGGGTGGACACTGAAGCTTTCTTT,CASSFSYRVDTEAFF
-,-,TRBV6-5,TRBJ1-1,TGTGCCAGCCAAAATTCACAGAACACTGAAGCTTTCTTT,CASQNSQNTEAFF
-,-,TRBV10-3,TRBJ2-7,TGTGCCATCAGTGAGTCCGGCCAGGAGGGGGCAAGGACCTACGAGCAGTACTTC,CAISESGQEGARTYEQYF
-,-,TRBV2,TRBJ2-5,TGTGCCAGCAACGATCCGAGGGAGACCCAGTACTTC,CASNDPRETQYF
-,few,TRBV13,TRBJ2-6,TGTGCCAGCAGCTTAGGTGGGAGAACTGGGGCCAACGTCCTGACTTTC,CASSLGGRTGANVLTF
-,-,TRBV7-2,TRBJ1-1,TGTGCCAGCAGCTTAATAGGTCGGGACACTGAAGCTTTCTTT,CASSLIGRDTEAFF
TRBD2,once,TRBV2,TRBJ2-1,TGTGCCAGCAGTCGACTAGCGGGAGGTCAGAATGAGCAGTTCTTC,CASSRLAGGQNEQFF
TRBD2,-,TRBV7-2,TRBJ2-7,TGTGCCAGCAGCTTCACTAGCGGTTTACGGCCTCAGCAGTACTTC,CASSFTSGLRPQQYF
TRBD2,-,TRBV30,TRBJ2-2,TGTGCCTGGGGAGCACTAGCGGGGCTGAACACCGGGGAGCTGTTTTTT,CAWGALAGLNTGELFF
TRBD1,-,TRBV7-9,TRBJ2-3,TGTGCCAGCAGCTTAGGGGCAGGGGGCGAGGTGTTGGGCACAGATACGCAGTATTTT,CASSLGAGGEVLGTDTQYF
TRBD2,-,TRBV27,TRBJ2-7,TGTGCCAGCGGACGGGGGGTTGGCGAGCAGTACTTC,CASGRGVGEQYF
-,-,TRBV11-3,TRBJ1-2,TGTGCCAGCAGCTATTTGACGGGAGGCCAGAATGGCTACACCTTC,CASSYLTGGQNGYTF
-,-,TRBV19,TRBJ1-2,TGTGCCAGTAGTATGCCCGAGACAGAGACCCACTATGGCTACACCTTC,CASSMPETETHYGYTF
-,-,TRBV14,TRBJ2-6,TGTGCCAGCAGCCAAGATCATGAGGCGAGTGGGGCCAACGTCCTGACTTTC,CASSQDHEASGANVLTF
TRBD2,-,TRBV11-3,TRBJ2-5,TGTGCCAGCAGTACCGAGGAAGCGGGAGAGAAAGAGACCCAGTACTTC,CASSTEEAGEKETQYF
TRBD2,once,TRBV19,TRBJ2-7,TGTGCCAGTAGTATAGCGGGAGGGAATTACGAGCAGTACTTC,CASSIAGGNYEQYF
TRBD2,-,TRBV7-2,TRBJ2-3,TGTGCCAGCAGCTTAGTGGTAGCGGGAGGCGCAGATACGCAGTATTTT,CASSLVVAGGADTQYF
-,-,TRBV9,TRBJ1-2,TGTGCCAGCAGCTTTGGGCCTGGGCAGCCCAACTATGGCTACACCTTC,CASSFGPGQPNYGYTF
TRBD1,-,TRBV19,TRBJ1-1,TGTGCCAGTAGTGCTCTTCTTTACCTCCGGGACAGGGGAAACACTGAAGCTTTCTTT,CASSALLYLRDRGNTEAFF
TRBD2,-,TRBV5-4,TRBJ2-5,TGTGCCAGCAGCTTGTTCGACCGGGGGGGCGGAGAGACCCAGTACTTC,CASSLFDRGGGETQYF
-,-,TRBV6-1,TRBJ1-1,TGTGCCAGCAGTGAAGATGGGGCTGGCGTCACTGAAGCTTTCTTT,CASSEDGAGVTEAFF
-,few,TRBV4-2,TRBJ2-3,TGTGCCAGCAGCCTGAGCGTAGAGCAGTATTTT,CASSLSVEQYF
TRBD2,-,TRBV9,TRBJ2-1,TGTGCCAGCAGCCCAAGGGAGCGGGAGAACTACAATGAGCAGTTCTTC,CASSPRERENYNEQFF
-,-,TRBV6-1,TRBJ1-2,TGTGCCAGCAGTGACGTTAAGGGGAATTGGTATGGCTACACCTTC,CASSDVKGNWYGYTF
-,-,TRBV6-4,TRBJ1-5,TGTGCCAGCAGTGACGGGGGGGGTTTTAGCAATCAGCCCCAGCATTTT,CASSDGGGFSNQPQHF
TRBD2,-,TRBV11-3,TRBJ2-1,TGTGCCAGCAGCTCAACAAAAGCGGGAGAGTTCAATGAGCAGTTCTTC,CASSSTKAGEFNEQFF
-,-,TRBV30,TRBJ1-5,TGTGCCTGGAGTGTTATGAGCAATCAGCCCCAGCATTTT,CAWSVMSNQPQHF
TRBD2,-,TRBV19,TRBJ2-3,TGTGCCAGTACCGCCAGGGCGGGGGCAGATACGCAGTATTTT,CASTARAGADTQYF
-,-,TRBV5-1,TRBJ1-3,TGCGCCAGCAGCTTGCGGCAAGGGGCAGGAAACACCATATATTTT,CASSLRQGAGNTIYF
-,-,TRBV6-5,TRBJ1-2,TGTGCCAGCAGTTACAGCCAGGTTCGGCATGGCTACACCTTC,CASSYSQVRHGYTF
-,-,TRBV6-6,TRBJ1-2,TGTGCCACCCGGAGGGACTATGGCTACACCTTC,CATRRDYGYTF
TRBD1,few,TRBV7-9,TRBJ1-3,TGTGCCAGCACCCCGGCGACAGGGATCTCTGGAAACACCATATATTTT,CASTPATGISGNTIYF
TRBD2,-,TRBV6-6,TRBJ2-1,TGCGCCAGCAGGGAGGGGCGTAATGAGCAGTTCTTC,CASREGRNEQFF
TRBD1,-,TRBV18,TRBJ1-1,TGTGCCAGCTCAGGACAGGGGAAGGGCACTGAAGCTTTCTTT,CASSGQGKGTEAFF
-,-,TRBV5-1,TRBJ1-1,TGCGCCAGCAGCGAGAGACAGACCTATGAAGCTTTCTTT,CASSERQTYEAFF
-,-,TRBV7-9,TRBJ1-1,TGTGCCAGCAGCTTAGTGGGGGGGAACACTGAAGCTTTCTTT,CASSLVGGNTEAFF
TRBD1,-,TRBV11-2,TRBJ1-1,TGTGCCAGCAGCCAGGGACAGCAAGCTGAAGCTTTCTTT,CASSQGQQAEAFF
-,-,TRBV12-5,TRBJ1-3,TGTGCTAGTGGTTTGGTATTGGGCGGGGGCCGGGAAAGGTCTGGAAACACCATATATTTT,CASGLVLGGGRERSGNTIYF
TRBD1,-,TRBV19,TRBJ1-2,TGTGCCAGTAGTCCGACAGGGTCTGGCTACACCTTC,CASSPTGSGYTF
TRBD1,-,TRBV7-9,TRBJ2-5,TGTGCCAGCAGCATCGGGACAGGCCAAGAGACCCAGTACTTC,CASSIGTGQETQYF
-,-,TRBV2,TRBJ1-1,TGTGCCAGAGAGGAACCAGGAGGTGAAGCTTTCTTT,CAREEPGGEAFF
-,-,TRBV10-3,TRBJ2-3,TGTGCCACCCTGACGAGGAGTCCCCACACAGATACGCAGTATTTT,CATLTRSPHTDTQYF
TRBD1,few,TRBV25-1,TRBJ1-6,TGTGCCAGCAGAGGGGCCGGGACAGGGTATACGTCACCCCTCCACTTT,CASRGAGTGYTSPLHF